This T cell receptor (beta chain) was recorded in a study of blood T cell repertoires in COVID-19. In the study overall: The origin of the acute and convalescent COVID-19 samples was the United States, Italy and Spain. PBMCs, B-cell-depleted T cells, or T cells were the source of the cDNA or gDNA that made up the material.

Followed over time, Seattle patients had been enrolled while infection was active. As handled by the study authors: Estimated nucleated cell counts came from reference gene primer amplification. The assay was immunoSEQ multiplex PCR, and TCRdb's table has in-frame clones only and misses some. The D gene and trimming were derived from the DNA, and the V and J assignments and clone size from that table. Of fewer than 200,000 clones in the sample, around 87% were seen once. This TCR was sampled from a woman in her seventies with COVID-19, enrolled during active disease. Sequencing was performed on peripheral blood.

In nucleotides, the CDR3 is TGCGCCAGCAGCTTCGATACAAACACCGGGGAGCTGTTTTTT. The encoded protein is CASSFDTNTGELFF. The V call is TRBV5-1, the J call TRBJ2-2; D call uncertain. The ends were cut back, 2 bases at V and 2 bases at J, with 7 bases in the middle. The CDR3 has 14 amino acids. Germline CDR1 and CDR2: SGHRS and YFSETQ.